What follows are 9 T cell receptor beta chains derived from one specimen sequenced in a study of blood T cell repertoires in COVID-19 (dated by TCRdb to about 2020). Libraries came from the immunoSEQ multiplex PCR assay. Here the immuneACCESS table is served through TCRdb, limited to in-frame sequences with V and J called. Missing clones are a known gap in these copies; in checked studies unresolved V genes cover under half, and the rest lacks a known reason. This sample gives 150,000 to 200,000 clones in total; roughly 80% of them show up just once. The ten largest clones represent around 6% of the sample. Material for sequencing was peripheral blood. All receptors come from a woman between 35 and 50 years old with COVID-19, enrolled during active disease.

This clone was counted a single time. V and J are TRBV10-3 and TRBJ1-4; TRBD1 matches 10 bases. J lost 3 bases, V lost 10 bases, and 5 bases had no gene match. Germline-derived CDR1 and CDR2 are ENHRY and SYGVKD. The CDR3 spans 14 residues. The DNA of the CDR3 is TGTGCCAGCCGGGGGACAGGGGCTAATGAAAAACTGTTTTTT. As protein: CASRGTGANEKLFF.

This chain joins TRBV7-6 and TRBJ2-3, with a tentative D call TRBD2 (6 bases). The CDR3 loop spans 18 amino acids. V lost 2 bases, J lost 2 bases, and 20 bases lay in between. Germline V gene sequence: CDR1 SGHVS, CDR2 FNYEAQ. CDR3 nucleotide sequence: TGTGCCAGCAGCTTAAATGCGGGAACCCCGGGGGTCACAGATACGCAGTATTTT. This encodes CASSLNAGTPGVTDTQYF.

The J gene is TRBJ1-4, the V gene TRBV10-3, with 8 bases that match TRBD1. The CDR3 consists of 17 residues. Germline trimming cut 4 bases from V and 3 bases from J; bases unmatched to any gene: 10. Germline lookup yields CDR1 ENHRY and CDR2 SYGVKD. The CDR3 bases are TGTGCCATCAGTGCGACAGGGGAAGGAATCTCTAATGAAAAACTGTTTTTT. Encoded protein: CAISATGEGISNEKLFF.

The CDR3 DNA follows: TGTGCCAGTACCCTACTGGACAGAGACACTGAAGCTTTCTTT. It yields the protein CASTLLDRDTEAFF. V usage is TRBV19 and J usage is TRBJ1-1; perhaps TRBD1 as D (6 bases). V was trimmed by 7 bases and J by 3 bases, leaving 15 bases between them. This CDR3 comprises 14 residues. Germline V CDR1 and CDR2: LNHDA, SQIVND (reference sequence).

CDR3 nucleotide sequence: TGTGCCAGCAGTTACCGACAGGGGGCCAAGATGGAGCAGTACTTC. Its protein is CASSYRQGAKMEQYF. The rearrangement joins TRBV6-6 to TRBJ2-7, with TRBD1 matching 10 bases. Trimming took 2 bases from V and 7 from J; bases not matched to a gene: 8. Per germline, CDR1 MNHNY and CDR2 SVGAGI (reference sequence). CDR3 length equals 15 residues.

J is TRBJ2-1 and V is TRBV6-5; D is perhaps TRBD1 (5 bases). In germline, CDR1 is MNHEY, CDR2 SVGAGI. V lost 2 bases to trimming and J lost 9 bases, with 8 bases between them. CDR3 length: 12 amino acids. CDR3 region: CASSYVQGEQFF. In DNA form, the CDR3 reads TGTGCCAGCAGTTACGTTCAGGGTGAGCAGTTCTTC.

This chain connects TRBV5-1 to TRBJ1-6; D is undetermined. The V end was cut by 4 bases, the J end by 9 bases, with 17 bases between. Germline assignment: CDR1 SGHRS and CDR2 YFSETQ. CDR3 length: 15 residues. CDR3 region: CASSEGQEGFSPLHF. The CDR3 DNA sequence: TGCGCCAGCAGCGAGGGCCAGGAGGGTTTTTCACCCCTCCACTTT.

V gene TRBV30 combines with J gene TRBJ2-7; tentative D call: TRBD1 (5 bases). The ends were cut back, 7 bases at V and 3 bases at J, with 13 bases in the middle. In germline, CDR1 is GTSNPN, CDR2 SVGIG (reference sequence). This CDR3 contains 12 residues. The CDR3 nucleotides are TGTGCCTTCAGGGTAACGATCTACGAGCAGTACTTC. This codes for CAFRVTIYEQYF. Complete variable domain (other parts from reference TRBV30 and TRBJ2-7): SQTIHQWPATLVQPVGSPLSLECTVEGTSNPNLYWYRQAAGRGLQLLFYSVGIGQISSEVPQNLSASRPQDRQFILSSKKLLLSDSGFYLCAFRVTIYEQYFGPGTRLTVT.

The CDR3 region has the DNA TGCGCCAGCAGCCGCGGACTAGCGGAAGAGCAGTACTTC. This sequence encodes CASSRGLAEEQYF. V is TRBV5-1 and J is TRBJ2-7; 10 bases are a match to TRBD2. CDR1 is SGHRS, CDR2 YFSETQ, per germline. Trimming removed 4 bases from V and 7 bases from J; junction bases left unmatched: 5. This CDR3 comprises 13 residues.